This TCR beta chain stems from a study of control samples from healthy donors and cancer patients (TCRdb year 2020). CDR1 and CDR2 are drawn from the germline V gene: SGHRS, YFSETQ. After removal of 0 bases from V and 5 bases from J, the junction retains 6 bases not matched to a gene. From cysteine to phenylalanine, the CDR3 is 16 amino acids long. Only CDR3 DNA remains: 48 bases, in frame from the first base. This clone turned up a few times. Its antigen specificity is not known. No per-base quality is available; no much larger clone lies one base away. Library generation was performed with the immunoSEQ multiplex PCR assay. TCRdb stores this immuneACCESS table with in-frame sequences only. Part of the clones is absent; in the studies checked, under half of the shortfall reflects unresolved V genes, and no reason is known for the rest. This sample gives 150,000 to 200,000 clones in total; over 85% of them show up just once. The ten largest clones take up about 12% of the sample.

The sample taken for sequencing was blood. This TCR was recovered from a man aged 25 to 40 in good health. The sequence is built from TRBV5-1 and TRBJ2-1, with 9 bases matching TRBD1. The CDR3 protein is CASSLAAGQGNNEQFF. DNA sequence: TGCGCCAGCAGCTTGGCCGCGGGACAGGGAAACAATGAGCAGTTCTTC.